This TCR beta chain was recovered during a study of shared clonotypes between healthy human individuals. Trimming removed 0 bases from V and 2 bases from J, with 10 bases in between. The CDR3 spans 15 residues. Study-wide results and limits: The authors expected sequencing depth to affect clonotype sharing among donors. Memory subsets generally showed lower estimated richness than naive subsets.

Comments on this clone: What it recognizes is unknown.

CD4+ cells were split into CD45RA+ naive and CD45RA-negative memory subsets. Sorted-subset replicate PCR reactions were performed with approximately 200 ng DNA, corresponding to roughly 31,000 T cell genomes. Here immunoSEQ multiplex PCR was the method, and the copy in TCRdb shows in-frame clones only, minus some. The sample has about 960,000 clones; about 80% are singletons. The gene calls are TRBV6-7 and TRBJ1-2, with D tentatively TRBD1 (6 bases). TRBV6-7 is designated an ORF whose function remains uncertain. The receptor's source is a man aged 18-30 years in good health. Input material: memory CD4+ T cells sorted from blood. Indicated subset: CD45RA-negative fraction. CDR3 in DNA: TGTGCCAGCAGTTACTCGTACGGACAGAACTATGGCTACACCTTC. It specifies CASSYSYGQNYGYTF.